The sequence of this T cell receptor (beta chain) was determined in a study of cytomegalovirus exposure and HLA in healthy donors. Amplification used 60 Vbeta primers and 13 Jbeta primers. The table came from immunoSEQ multiplex PCR; TCRdb's copy has only in-frame clones and leaves some out. The repertoire holds 100,000 to 150,000 clones, with about 80% as singletons. The sample was PBMCs. This clonotype originated in a man aged 40-50 years in good health and CMV-seronegative.

Here the CDR3 reads CASSPDRDGTDTQYF. The CDR3 DNA sequence: TGTGCCAGCAGCCCAGACAGGGATGGTACAGATACGCAGTATTTT. J is TRBJ2-3 and V is TRBV11-2, with TRBD1 matching 7 bases. CDR1 SGHAT and CDR2 FQNNGV come from the germline V gene. The V and J ends lost 5 bases and 3 bases, in that order; junction bases with no gene match: 8. This CDR3 is 15 amino acids long. The complete variable domain, with remaining parts taken from reference TRBV11-2 and TRBJ2-3, reads EAGVAQSPRYKIIEKRQSVAFWCNPISGHATLYWYQQILGQGPKLLIQFQNNGVVDDSQLPKDRFSAERLKGVDSTLKIQPAKLEDSAVYLCASSPDRDGTDTQYFGPGTRLTVL.